This T cell receptor (beta chain) was documented in a study of blood T cell repertoires in COVID-19. Study information: COVID-19 samples collected from the United States, Italy and Spain covered acute and convalescent phases.

Assay: immunoSEQ multiplex PCR; the TCRdb copy retains only in-frame clones and omits some. This sample carries around 300,000 clones, over 75% of them seen once, and the ten largest clones take around 4.6%. The TCR was taken from a man under 40 who had recovered from COVID-19. What was sequenced was PBMCs or T cells enriched from blood (not recorded which).

The CDR3: CASSYLGTGVEQYF. CDR3 sequence (DNA): TGTGCCAGCAGTTACCTTGGGACAGGGGTCGAGCAGTACTTC. The chain is built from TRBV27 and TRBJ2-7, with 10 bases aligning to TRBD1. Germline trimming cut 4 bases from V and 6 bases from J; bases unmatched to any gene: 6. The CDR3 spans 14 residues. The germline CDR1 and CDR2 sequences are MNHEY and SMNVEV (reference sequence).